This TCR beta chain came from a study of cytomegalovirus exposure and HLA in healthy donors. Study overall: Early on, a data release was issued that held about 85 million unique TCRs from HLA-typed donors.

This clone appeared once. Its target is not known. Primers included in the PCR were 60 Vbeta and 13 Jbeta primers. Sequenced by immunoSEQ multiplex PCR; TCRdb stores in-frame clones only, minus some. The repertoire holds about 140,000 clones, with 68% as singletons. CDR3 size: 12 residues. Between the trimmed V and J ends, which lost 5 bases and 1 base, there was a span of 5 bases. In germline, CDR1 is SEHNR, CDR2 FQNEAQ (reference sequence). Study outcomes and limitations: Investigators reported more than 150 TCR beta chains as tied to cytomegalovirus.

Sequenced sample: PBMCs. This TCR came from a man aged 55 to 70 in good health and CMV-seronegative. This sequence joins TRBV7-9 and TRBJ1-1, with D hard to call. CDR3 protein: CASSRENTEAFF. CDR3 bases: TGTGCCAGCAGCCGGGAGAACACTGAAGCTTTCTTT.